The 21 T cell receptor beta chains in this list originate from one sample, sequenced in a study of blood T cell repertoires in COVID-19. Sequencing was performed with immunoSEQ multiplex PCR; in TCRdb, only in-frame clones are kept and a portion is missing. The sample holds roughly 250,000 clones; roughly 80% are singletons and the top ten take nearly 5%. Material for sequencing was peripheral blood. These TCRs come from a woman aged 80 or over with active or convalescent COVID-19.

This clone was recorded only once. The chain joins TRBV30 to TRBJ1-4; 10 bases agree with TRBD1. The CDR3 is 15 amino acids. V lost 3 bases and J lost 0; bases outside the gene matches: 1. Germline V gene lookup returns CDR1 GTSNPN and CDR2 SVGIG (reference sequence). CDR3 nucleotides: TGTGCCTGGAGGACAGGGGGCACAACTAATGAAAAACTGTTTTTT. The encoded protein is CAWRTGGTTNEKLFF.

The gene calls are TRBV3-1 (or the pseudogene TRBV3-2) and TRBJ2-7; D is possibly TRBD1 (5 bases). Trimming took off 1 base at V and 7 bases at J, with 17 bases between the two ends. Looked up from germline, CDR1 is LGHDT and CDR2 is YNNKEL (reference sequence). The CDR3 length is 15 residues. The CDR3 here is CASSQGAGHPGEQYF. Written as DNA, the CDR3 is TGTGCCAGCAGCCAAGGGGCAGGACATCCCGGGGAGCAGTACTTC.

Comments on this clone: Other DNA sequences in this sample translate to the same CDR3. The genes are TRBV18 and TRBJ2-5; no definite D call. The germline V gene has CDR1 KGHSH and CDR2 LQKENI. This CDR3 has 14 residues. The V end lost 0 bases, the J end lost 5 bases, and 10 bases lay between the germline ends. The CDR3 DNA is TGTGCCAGCTCACCACCGGGCATTGGGGAGACCCAGTACTTC. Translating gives CASSPPGIGETQYF.

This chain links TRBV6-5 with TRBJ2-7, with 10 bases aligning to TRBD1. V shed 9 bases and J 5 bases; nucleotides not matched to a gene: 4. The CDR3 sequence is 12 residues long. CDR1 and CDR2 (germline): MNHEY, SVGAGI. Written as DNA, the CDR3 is TGTGCCAGACGACAGGGGGCGGACGAGCAGTACTTC. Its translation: CARRQGADEQYF.

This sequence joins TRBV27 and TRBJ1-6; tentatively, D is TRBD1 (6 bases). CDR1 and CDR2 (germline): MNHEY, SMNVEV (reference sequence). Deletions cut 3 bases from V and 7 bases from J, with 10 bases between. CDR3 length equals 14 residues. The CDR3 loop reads CASSFRTANSPLHF. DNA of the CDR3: TGTGCCAGCAGTTTTAGGACAGCCAATTCACCCCTCCACTTT.

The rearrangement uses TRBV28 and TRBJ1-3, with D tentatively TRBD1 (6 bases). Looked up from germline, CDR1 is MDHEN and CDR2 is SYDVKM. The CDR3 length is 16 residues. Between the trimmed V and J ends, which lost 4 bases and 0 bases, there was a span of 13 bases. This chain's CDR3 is CASSSIGQISGNTIYF. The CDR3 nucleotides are TGTGCCAGCAGTTCCATAGGACAGATCTCTGGAAACACCATATATTTT.

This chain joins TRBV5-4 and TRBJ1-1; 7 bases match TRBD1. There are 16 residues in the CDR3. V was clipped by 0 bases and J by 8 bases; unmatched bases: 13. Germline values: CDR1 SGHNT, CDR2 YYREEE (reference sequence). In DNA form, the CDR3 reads TGTGCCAGCAGCTTGGGAACAGGGGCCTTCGGATTAGAAGCTTTCTTT. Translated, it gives CASSLGTGAFGLEAFF.

For the CDR3, the DNA is TGTGCCAGCAGCTTCGGCAGCGGGATCGAAGAGACCCAGTACTTC. It yields the protein CASSFGSGIEETQYF. This chain links TRBV7-9 with TRBJ2-5; 7 bases fit TRBD2. V gave up 3 bases and J gave up 3 bases; unmatched junction bases: 7. The CDR3 is 15 amino acids. Germline V gene data show CDR1 as SEHNR and CDR2 as FQNEAQ (reference sequence).

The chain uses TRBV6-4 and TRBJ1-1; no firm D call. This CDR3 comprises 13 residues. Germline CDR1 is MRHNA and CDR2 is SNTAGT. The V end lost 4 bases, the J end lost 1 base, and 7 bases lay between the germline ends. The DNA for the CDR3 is TGTGCCAGCAGTGGCGCCGGGAACACTGAAGCTTTCTTT. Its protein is CASSGAGNTEAFF.

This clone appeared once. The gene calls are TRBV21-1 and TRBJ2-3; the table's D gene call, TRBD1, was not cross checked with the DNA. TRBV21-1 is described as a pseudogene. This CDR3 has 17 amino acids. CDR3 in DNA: TGTGCCAGCAGTGGGTCGAACCCGGCAGGGTTCGCAGATACGCAGTATTTT. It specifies CASSGSNPAGFADTQYF.

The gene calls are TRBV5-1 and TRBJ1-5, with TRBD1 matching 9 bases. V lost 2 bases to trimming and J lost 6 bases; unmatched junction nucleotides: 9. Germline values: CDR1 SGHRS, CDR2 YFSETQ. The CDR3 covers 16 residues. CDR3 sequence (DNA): TGCGCCAGCAGCTTTTCGCCGGGACAGGGAAGTCAGCCCCAGCATTTT. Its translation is CASSFSPGQGSQPQHF.

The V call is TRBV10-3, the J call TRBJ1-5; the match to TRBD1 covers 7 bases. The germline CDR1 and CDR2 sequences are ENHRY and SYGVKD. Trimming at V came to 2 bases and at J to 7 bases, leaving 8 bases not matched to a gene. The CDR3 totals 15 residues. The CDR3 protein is CAISEGGGGAQPQHF. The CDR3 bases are TGTGCCATCAGTGAGGGAGGGGGCGGGGCCCAGCCCCAGCATTTT.

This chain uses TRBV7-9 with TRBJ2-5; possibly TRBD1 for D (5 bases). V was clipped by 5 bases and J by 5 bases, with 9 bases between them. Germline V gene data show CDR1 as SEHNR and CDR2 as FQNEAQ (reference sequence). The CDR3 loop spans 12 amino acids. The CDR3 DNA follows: TGTGCCAGCAGCCCAGGGATGGAGACCCAGTACTTC. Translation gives CASSPGMETQYF.

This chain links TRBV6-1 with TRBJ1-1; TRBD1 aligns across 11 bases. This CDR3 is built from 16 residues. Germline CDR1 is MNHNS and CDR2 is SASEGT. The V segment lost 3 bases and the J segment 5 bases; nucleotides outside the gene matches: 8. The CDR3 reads CASSDLGQGARTEAFF. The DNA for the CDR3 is TGTGCCAGCAGTGATCTTGGACAGGGGGCAAGGACTGAAGCTTTCTTT.

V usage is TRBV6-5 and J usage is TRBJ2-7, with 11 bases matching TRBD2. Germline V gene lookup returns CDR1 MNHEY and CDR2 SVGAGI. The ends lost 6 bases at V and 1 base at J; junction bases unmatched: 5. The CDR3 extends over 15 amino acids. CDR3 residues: CASSPGLAGSYEQYF. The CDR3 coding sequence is TGTGCCAGCAGCCCCGGACTAGCGGGTTCCTACGAGCAGTACTTC.

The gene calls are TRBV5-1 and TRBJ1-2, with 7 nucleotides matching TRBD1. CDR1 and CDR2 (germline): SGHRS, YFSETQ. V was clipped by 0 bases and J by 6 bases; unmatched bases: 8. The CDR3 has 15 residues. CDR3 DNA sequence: TGCGCCAGCAGCTTGGATCCAGGGGGAGGAGATGGCTACACCTTC. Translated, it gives CASSLDPGGGDGYTF.

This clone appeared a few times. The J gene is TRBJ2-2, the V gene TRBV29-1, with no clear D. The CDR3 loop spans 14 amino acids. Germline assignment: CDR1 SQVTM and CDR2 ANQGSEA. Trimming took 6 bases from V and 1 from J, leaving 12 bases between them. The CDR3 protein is CSVSRHGNTGELFF. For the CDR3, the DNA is TGCAGCGTCTCCCGACATGGGAACACCGGGGAGCTGTTTTTT.

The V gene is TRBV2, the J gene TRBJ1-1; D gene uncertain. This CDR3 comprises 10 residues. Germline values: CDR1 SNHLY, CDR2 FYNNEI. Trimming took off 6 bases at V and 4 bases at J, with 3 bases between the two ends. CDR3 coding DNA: TGTGCCAGCAGAGCCACTGAAGCTTTCTTT. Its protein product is CASRATEAFF.

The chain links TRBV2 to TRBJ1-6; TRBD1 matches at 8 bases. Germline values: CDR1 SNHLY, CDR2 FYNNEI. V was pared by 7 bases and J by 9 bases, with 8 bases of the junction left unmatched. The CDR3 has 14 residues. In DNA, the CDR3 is TGTGCCAGCACCAGGACAGGGTCGGTTTCACCCCTCCACTTT. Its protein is CASTRTGSVSPLHF.

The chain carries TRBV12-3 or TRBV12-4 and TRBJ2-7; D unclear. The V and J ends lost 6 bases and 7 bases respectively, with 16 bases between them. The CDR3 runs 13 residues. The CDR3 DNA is TGTGCCAGCAGCGCTGCCCGTGTCGGGGAGCAGTACTTC. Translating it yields CASSAARVGEQYF.

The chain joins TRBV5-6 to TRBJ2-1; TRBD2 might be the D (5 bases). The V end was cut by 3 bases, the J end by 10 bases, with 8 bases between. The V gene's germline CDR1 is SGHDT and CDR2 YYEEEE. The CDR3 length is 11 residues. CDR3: CASSWGEEQFF. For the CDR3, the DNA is TGTGCCAGCAGCTGGGGAGAGGAGCAGTTCTTC.